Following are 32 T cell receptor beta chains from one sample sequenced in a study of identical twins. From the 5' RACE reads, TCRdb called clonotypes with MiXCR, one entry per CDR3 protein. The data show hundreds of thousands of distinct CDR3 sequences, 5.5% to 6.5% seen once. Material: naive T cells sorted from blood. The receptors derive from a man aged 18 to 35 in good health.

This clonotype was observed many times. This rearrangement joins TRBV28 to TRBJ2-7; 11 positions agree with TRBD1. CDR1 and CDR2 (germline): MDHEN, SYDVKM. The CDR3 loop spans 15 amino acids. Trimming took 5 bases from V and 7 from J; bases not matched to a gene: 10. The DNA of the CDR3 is TGTGCCAGCAGTGCCGCCGGGACAGGGGGTCGAGAGCAGTACTTC. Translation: CASSAAGTGGREQYF.

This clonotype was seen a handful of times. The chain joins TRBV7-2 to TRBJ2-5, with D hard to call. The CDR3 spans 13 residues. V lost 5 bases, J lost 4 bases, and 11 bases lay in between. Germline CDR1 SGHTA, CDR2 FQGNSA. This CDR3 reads CASSGRWGETQYF. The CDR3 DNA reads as TGTGCCAGCAGCGGGCGGTGGGGAGAGACCCAGTACTTC. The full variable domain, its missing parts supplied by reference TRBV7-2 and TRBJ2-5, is GAGVSQSPSNKVTEKGKDVELRCDPISGHTALYWYRQSLGQGLEFLIYFQGNSAPDKSGLPSDRFSAERTGGSVSTLTIQRTQQEDSAVYLCASSGRWGETQYFGPGTRLLVL.

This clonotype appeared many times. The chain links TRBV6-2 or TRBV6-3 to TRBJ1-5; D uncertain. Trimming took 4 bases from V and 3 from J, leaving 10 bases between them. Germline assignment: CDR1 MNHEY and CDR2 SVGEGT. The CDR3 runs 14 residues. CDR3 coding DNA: TGTGCCAGCAGTTGGTCTGTGTACAATCAGCCCCAGCATTTT. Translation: CASSWSVYNQPQHF.

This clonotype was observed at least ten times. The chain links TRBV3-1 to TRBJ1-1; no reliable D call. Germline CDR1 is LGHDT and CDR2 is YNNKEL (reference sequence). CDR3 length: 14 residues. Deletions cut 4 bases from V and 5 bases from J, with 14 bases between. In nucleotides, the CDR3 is TGTGCCAGCAGCCCTTCCCGGTTGGGTACTGAAGCTTTCTTT. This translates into CASSPSRLGTEAFF.

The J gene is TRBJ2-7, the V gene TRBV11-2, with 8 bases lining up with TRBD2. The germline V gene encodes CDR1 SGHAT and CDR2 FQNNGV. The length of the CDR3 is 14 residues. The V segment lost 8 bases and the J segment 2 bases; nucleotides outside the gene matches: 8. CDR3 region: CASCPGGPTYEQYF. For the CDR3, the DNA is TGTGCCAGCTGTCCGGGGGGGCCTACCTACGAGCAGTACTTC.

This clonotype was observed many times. The DNA for the CDR3 is TGCAGTGCTAGAGCAGGGGTTGATGAAAAACTGTTTTTT. Translating gives CSARAGVDEKLFF. The rearrangement links TRBV20-1 to TRBJ1-4, with D maybe TRBD1 (6 bases). Trimming pared 1 base from V and 6 bases from J, leaving 9 bases between. Germline CDR1 and CDR2: DFQATT and SNEGSKA (reference sequence). This CDR3 has 13 residues.

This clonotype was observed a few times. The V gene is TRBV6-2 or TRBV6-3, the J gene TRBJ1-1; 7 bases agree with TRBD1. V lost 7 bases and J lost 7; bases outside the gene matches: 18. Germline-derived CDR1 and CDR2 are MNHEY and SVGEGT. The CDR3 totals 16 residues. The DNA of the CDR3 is TGTGCCAGCACTTCGTACCAGGGGGGGGTTTTTGGTGAAGCTTTCTTT. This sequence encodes CASTSYQGGVFGEAFF.

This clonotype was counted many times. Here the CDR3 DNA reads TGCGCCAGCAGCTTGGGACAGAGTTTTGATCAGTACTTC. Its translation is CASSLGQSFDQYF. The chain links TRBV5-1 to TRBJ2-7; tentative D call: TRBD1 (5 bases). Germline values: CDR1 SGHRS, CDR2 YFSETQ. The CDR3 is 13 amino acids. Trimming removed 0 bases from V and 10 bases from J, with 14 bases in between.

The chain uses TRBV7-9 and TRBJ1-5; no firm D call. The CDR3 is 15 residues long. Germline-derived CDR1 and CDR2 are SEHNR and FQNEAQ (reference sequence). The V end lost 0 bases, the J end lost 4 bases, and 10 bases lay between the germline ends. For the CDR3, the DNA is TGTGCCAGCAGCTTAGCGAGTTCAGTAAATCAGCCCCAGCATTTT. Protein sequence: CASSLASSVNQPQHF.

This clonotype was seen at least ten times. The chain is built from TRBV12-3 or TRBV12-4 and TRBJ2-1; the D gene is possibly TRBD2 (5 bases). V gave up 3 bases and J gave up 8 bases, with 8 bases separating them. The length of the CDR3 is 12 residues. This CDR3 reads CASSLWRHEQFF. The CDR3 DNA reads TGTGCCAGCAGTTTGTGGAGGCATGAGCAGTTCTTC.

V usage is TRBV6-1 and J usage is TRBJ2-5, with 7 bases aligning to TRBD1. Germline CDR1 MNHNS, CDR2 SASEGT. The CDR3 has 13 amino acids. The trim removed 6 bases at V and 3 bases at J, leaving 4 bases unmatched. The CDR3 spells CASSQQGKETQYF. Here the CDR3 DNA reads TGTGCCAGCAGCCAACAGGGGAAAGAGACCCAGTACTTC.

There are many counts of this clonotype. The DNA for the CDR3 is TGTGCCAGCGGCTTCGGCGCTCCTTCCTACAATGAGCAGTTCTTC. It specifies CASGFGAPSYNEQFF. The V and J genes are TRBV28 and TRBJ2-1; D not resolved. CDR3 size: 15 residues. Germline V gene data show CDR1 as MDHEN and CDR2 as SYDVKM. The V and J ends lost 8 bases and 1 base respectively, with 15 bases between them.

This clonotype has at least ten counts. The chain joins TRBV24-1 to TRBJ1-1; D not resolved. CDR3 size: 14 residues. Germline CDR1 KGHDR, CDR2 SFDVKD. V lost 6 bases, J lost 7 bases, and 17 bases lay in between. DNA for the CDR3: TGTGCCACCAGTTTCGACGGGGTAAACGGTGAAGCTTTCTTT. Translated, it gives CATSFDGVNGEAFF.

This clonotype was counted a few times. This chain's CDR3 is CASSAIAGGYNEQFF. For the CDR3, the DNA is TGTGCCAGCAGTGCGATAGCGGGAGGCTACAATGAGCAGTTCTTC. The rearrangement uses TRBV2 and TRBJ2-1, with 10 bases identical to TRBD2. The CDR3 contains 15 residues. Trimming removed 4 bases from V and 3 bases from J; junction bases left unmatched: 3. CDR1 is SNHLY, CDR2 FYNNEI, per germline.

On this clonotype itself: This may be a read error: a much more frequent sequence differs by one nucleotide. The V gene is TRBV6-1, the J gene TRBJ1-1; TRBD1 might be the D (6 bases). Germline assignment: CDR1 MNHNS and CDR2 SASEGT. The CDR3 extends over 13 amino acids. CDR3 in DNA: TGTGTCAGCGAGGGGGTATGGAACACTGAAGCTTTCTTT. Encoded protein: CVSEGVWNTEAFF.

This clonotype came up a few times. The CDR3 sequence is CASSEYSAEMTGELFF. As DNA, the CDR3 is TGTGCCAGCAGTGAATATAGTGCAGAGATGACCGGGGAGCTGTTTTTT. The V gene is TRBV25-1, the J gene TRBJ2-2; D is undetermined. V dropped 0 bases and J dropped 5 bases, with 13 bases sitting between them. CDR3 size: 16 residues. Germline CDR1 MGHDK, CDR2 SYGVNS.

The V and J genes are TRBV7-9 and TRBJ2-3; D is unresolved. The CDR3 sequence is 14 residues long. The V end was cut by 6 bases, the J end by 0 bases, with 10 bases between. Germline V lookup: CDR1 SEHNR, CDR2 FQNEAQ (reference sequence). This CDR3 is CASSPTDSTDTQYF. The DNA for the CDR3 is TGTGCCAGCAGTCCCACGGACAGCACAGATACGCAGTATTTT. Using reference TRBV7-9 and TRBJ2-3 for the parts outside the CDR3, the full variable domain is DTGVSQNPRHKITKRGQNVTFRCDPISEHNRLYWYRQTLGQGPEFLTYFQNEAQLEKSRLLSDRFSAERPKGSFSTLEIQRTEQGDSAMYLCASSPTDSTDTQYFGPGTRLTVL.

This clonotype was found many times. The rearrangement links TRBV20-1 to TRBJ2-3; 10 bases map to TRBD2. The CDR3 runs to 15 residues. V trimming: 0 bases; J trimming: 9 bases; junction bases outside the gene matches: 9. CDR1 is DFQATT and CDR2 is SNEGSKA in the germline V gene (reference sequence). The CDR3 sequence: CSARDGSSGSGTQYF. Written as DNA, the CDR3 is TGCAGTGCTAGAGATGGGTCTAGCGGGAGTGGCACGCAGTATTTT.

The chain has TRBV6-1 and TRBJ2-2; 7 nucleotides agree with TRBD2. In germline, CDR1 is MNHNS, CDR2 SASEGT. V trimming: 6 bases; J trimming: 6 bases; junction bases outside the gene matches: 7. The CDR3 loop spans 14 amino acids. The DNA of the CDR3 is TGTGCCAGCAGGGGCGGGAGTCTGGCCGGGGAGCTGTTTTTT. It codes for CASRGGSLAGELFF.

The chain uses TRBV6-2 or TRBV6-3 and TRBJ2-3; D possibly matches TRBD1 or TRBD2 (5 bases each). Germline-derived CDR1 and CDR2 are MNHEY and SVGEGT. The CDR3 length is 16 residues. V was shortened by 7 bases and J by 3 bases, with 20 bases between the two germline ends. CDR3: CASTPGTKALTDTQYF. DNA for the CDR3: TGTGCCAGCACCCCGGGGACCAAGGCCCTAACAGATACGCAGTATTTT.

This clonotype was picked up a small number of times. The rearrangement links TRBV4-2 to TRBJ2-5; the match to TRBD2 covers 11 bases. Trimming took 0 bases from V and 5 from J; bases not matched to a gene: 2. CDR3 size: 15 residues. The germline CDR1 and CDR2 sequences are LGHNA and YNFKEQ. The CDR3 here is CASSQELAGAETQYF. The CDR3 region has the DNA TGTGCCAGCAGCCAAGAACTAGCGGGAGCCGAGACCCAGTACTTC.

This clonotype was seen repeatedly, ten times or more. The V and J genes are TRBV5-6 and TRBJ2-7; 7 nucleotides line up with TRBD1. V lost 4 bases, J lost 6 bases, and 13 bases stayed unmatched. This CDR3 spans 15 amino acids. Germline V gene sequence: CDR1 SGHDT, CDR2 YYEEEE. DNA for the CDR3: TGTGCCAGCAGCCCACGAGTGACAGGGCTTGTCGAGCAGTACGTC. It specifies CASSPRVTGLVEQYV.

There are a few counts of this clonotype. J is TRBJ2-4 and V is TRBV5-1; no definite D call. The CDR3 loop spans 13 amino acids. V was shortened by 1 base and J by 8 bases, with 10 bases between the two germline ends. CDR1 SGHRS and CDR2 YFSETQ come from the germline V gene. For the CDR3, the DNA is TGCGCCAGCAGCTTGCAAAGGTTTGACATTCAGTACTTC. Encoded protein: CASSLQRFDIQYF.

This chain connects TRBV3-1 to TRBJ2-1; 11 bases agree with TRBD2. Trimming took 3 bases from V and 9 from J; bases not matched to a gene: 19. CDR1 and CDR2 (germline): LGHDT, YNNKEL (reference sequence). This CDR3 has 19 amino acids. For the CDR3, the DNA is TGTGCCAGCAGCCAGAGTTTAGTAGCGGGAGGGATCCCGAAGGGTGAGCAGTTCTTC. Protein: CASSQSLVAGGIPKGEQFF.

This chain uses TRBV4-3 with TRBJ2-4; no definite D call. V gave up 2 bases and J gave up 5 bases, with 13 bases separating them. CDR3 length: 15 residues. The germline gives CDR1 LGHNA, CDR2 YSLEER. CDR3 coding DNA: TGCGCCAGCAGCCAAAGTCTAGGGCTTGAAAACATTCAGTACTTC. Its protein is CASSQSLGLENIQYF.

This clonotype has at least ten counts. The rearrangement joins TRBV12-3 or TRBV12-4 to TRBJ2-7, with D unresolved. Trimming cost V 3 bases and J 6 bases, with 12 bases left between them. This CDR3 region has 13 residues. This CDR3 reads CASSFSPRSEQYF. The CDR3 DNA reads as TGTGCCAGCAGTTTCTCCCCTCGTTCCGAGCAGTACTTC.

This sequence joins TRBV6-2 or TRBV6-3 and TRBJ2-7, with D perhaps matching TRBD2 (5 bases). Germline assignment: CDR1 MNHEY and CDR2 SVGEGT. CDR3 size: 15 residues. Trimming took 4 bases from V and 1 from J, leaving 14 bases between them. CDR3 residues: CASSSNGDWSYEQYF. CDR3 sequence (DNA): TGTGCCAGCAGTTCAAACGGGGATTGGTCCTACGAGCAGTACTTC.

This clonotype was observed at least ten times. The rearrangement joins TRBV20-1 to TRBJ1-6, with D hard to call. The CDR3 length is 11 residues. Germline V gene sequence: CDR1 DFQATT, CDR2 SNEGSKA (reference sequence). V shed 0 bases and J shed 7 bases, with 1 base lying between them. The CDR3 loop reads CSARENSPLHF. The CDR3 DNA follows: TGCAGTGCTAGAGAGAATTCACCCCTCCACTTT.

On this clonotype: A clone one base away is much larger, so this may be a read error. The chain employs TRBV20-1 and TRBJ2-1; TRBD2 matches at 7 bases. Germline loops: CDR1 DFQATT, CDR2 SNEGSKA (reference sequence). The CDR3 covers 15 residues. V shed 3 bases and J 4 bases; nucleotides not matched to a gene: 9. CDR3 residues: CSARDFSSGYNEQFF. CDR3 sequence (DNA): TGCAGTGCTAGGGATTTCTCTAGCGGTTACAATGAGCAGTTCTTC.

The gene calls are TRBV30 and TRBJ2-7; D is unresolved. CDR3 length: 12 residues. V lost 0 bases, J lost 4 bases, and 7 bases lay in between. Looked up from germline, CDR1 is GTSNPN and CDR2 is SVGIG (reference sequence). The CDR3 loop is CAWSVGWYEQYF. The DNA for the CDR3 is TGTGCCTGGAGTGTAGGATGGTACGAGCAGTACTTC.

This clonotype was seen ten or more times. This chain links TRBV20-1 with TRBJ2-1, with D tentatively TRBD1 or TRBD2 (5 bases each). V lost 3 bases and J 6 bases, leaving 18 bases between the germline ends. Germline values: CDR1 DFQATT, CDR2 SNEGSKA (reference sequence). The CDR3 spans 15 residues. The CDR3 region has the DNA TGCAGTGCTAGTTCGGGACCTCGAGTGAGCAATGAGCAGTTCTTC. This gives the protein CSASSGPRVSNEQFF.

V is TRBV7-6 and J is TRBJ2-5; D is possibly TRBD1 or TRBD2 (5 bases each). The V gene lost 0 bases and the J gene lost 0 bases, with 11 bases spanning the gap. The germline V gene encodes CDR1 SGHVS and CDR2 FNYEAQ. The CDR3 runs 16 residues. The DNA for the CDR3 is TGTGCCAGCAGCTTAGCGGGGGTGGAGTACCAAGAGACCCAGTACTTC. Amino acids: CASSLAGVEYQETQYF. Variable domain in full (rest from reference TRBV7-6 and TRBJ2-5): GAGVSQSPRYKVTKRGQDVALRCDPISGHVSLYWYRQALGQGPEFLTYFNYEAQQDKSGLPNDRFSAERPEGSISTLTIQRTEQRDSAMYRCASSLAGVEYQETQYFGPGTRLLVL.